This T cell receptor (beta chain) derives from a study of cytomegalovirus exposure and HLA in healthy donors. Overall study findings and caveats: As a later analysis revealed, the rate of TCR association differed by HLA locus, with DRB1 most and HLA-C fewest.

PCR was performed using 60 Vbeta and 13 Jbeta primers. Method: immunoSEQ multiplex PCR; TCRdb's copy keeps in-frame clones and lacks some. Among 150,000 to 200,000 clones, roughly 84% were seen once, and the ten largest hold approximately 0.26%. Comment on this clone: Its antigen remains unknown.

The V end lost 8 bases, the J end lost 4 bases, and 21 bases lay between the germline ends. The CDR3 is made up of 15 amino acids. Germline-derived CDR1 and CDR2 are LGHNA and YNFKEQ. The source is a boy aged 10-17 years in good health and CMV-seronegative. The J gene is TRBJ2-7, the V gene TRBV4-2; D possibly corresponds to TRBD1 (6 bases). The sequenced material came from PBMCs. CDR3 amino acids: CASAPSGTNVYEQYF. In DNA form, the CDR3 reads TGTGCCAGCGCTCCCTCTGGGACAAACGTTTACGAGCAGTACTTC.